This T cell receptor (beta chain) was captured by sequencing in a study of T cells in Graves' hyperthyroidism and ophthalmopathy. Study context: Before treatment of any kind, peripheral blood was taken at initial diagnosis.

Researchers amplified the TCR beta CDR3 regions from RNA transcripts. Initially, a first-round RT-PCR of the TCR CDR3 employed the HTBI primer set. TCRdb itself ran the multiplex PCR reads through MiXCR, one entry per CDR3 protein. The sample lists approximately 260,000 distinct CDR3 sequences, around 15% seen once, with 30% to 35% in the top ten. This clonotype was seen a handful of times. Recently diagnosed hyperthyroidism of less than 2 months' duration affected patients aged 18 to 65. This CDR3 has 16 residues. V shed 0 bases, J shed 1 base, and the junction held 5 bases outside the gene matches. Germline V gene data show CDR1 as MGHRA and CDR2 as YSYEKL.

The source material was blood. This receptor was identified in a woman in her forties or fifties with Graves' hyperthyroidism that later progressed to Graves' ophthalmopathy. The genes are TRBV4-1 and TRBJ2-5; 7 bases align to TRBD2. The CDR3 loop is CASSQDGRAGQETQYF. The CDR3 DNA reads as TGCGCCAGCAGCCAAGATGGGAGGGCGGGCCAAGAGACCCAGTACTTC.